The sequence of this T cell receptor beta chain was determined in a study of shared clonotypes between healthy human individuals (dated by TCRdb to 2018 to 2021). Context from the whole study: The cohort included a few men and a couple of women between 18 and 49 years of age. Per donor, three plates each were used for CD4 naive and CD4 memory, two for CD8 naive, and one for CD8 memory. Different laboratories and diverse techniques were used to prepare libraries and sequence TCR repertoires, to increase sequencing depth and limit assay-specific biases. Between about 0.9 and 8.9 billion PBMCs per donor were obtained by leukapheresis. The study deeply sequenced blood TCR repertoires of several healthy adults to estimate repertoire size and the extent of clonotype sharing between individuals.

The donors were healthy, HIV-negative adults who had no recently reported acute infections or vaccinations. Every donor was a Caucasian adult living in Nashville, Tennessee, USA. CD4+ T cells were enriched through magnetic negative selection, after which naive cells were positively selected on CD45RA and the remaining negative fraction served as the memory subset. After blood collection by leukapheresis, PBMCs were isolated using Ficoll-Histopaque density gradient centrifugation and then cryopreserved in the vapor phase of liquid nitrogen. Analytical flow cytometry was used to check the purity and quantity of every magnetically sorted T cell population. Genomic DNA was isolated from each sorted fraction and quantified by UV absorbance on a Nanodrop 2000c. Counted from cysteine to phenylalanine, this CDR3 has 15 amino acids. Only the CDR3 part of the read is kept: 45 bases, read in frame from the first base. Between the V and J ends, shortened by 4 bases and 5 bases respectively, the junction contains 17 bases. Taken from the germline V gene, the CDR1 and CDR2 loops are KGHSH and LQKENI.

Overall study outcomes, separate from this receptor: Sampling was restricted to blood, and TCR repertoires in tissue are likely to differ from TCR repertoires in blood. Compared with non-shared clonotypes, the clonotypes found in all four sorted-subset donors had higher generation probabilities. Approximately 5% of naive CD4, roughly 3.5% of naive CD8, approximately 2.2% of memory CD4, and over 0.35% of memory CD8 clonotypes were shared across four donors. Rarefaction of sorted-subset datasets indicated incomplete sequencing despite the large sequencing depth. The small number of donors limited the genetic and exposure-history diversity represented. Pairwise subsampling indicated that sequencing depth was expected to affect the degree of clonotype sharing among donors. Naive subsets generally had larger estimated clonotype richness than memory subsets.

Remarks on this clone: Its antigen is unknown. The record has no base qualities; no much larger clone is one base away.

Using the deep immunoSEQ assay, TCR CDR3 regions were amplified from genomic DNA by multiplex PCR. For each cell subset, the extracted genomic DNA was distributed evenly across all wells of several immunoSEQ 96-well plates, and each plate served as one replicate. Each replicate PCR for sorted subsets received around 200 ng genomic DNA, equal to about 30,000 T cell genomes. Purified libraries were measured with a Qubit 3.0 fluorometer, size-checked on a Bioanalyzer 2100, and measured again with the KAPA Library Quantification kit. Every immunoSEQ 96-well plate was sequenced on a dedicated single-read 150-cycle Illumina NextSeq 550 flow cell. The source study handled its data this way. Because the immunoSEQ output included only junctional sequences and no quality scores, the filtering could not be the same as the filtering used for full-length reads. Sequences were annotated with PyIR, a Python wrapper for IgBLAST v1.9, and V/J genes and CDR3 were assigned using IMGT germline references. Reads with weak V/J assignments (E-value above 1e-6), missing CDR3, stop codons, out-of-frame junctions, or ambiguous translated residues were removed. V3J clonotypes were defined by identical inferred V gene, J gene, and CDR3 amino acid sequence. Percentage overlap between repertoires was calculated by dividing the number of shared unique clonotypes by the size of the smaller repertoire. Richness of each repertoire was evaluated using RTK rarefaction, the Chao1 estimator, and Recon v2.1 estimates of unobserved clonotypes. For all TCRbeta clonotypes obtained by the gDNA method from a few donors, generation probabilities were computed with OLGA. What TCRdb holds here is the immuneACCESS table cut down to in-frame rearrangements. Part of the clones is not present; checked against another copy, under half of the missing clones reflect an unresolved V gene, and the others are unexplained. V, J and clone size derive from that table, while D and trimming were established from the DNA sequence. Across this sample there are 2 million to 2.5 million clones, with roughly 90% seen only once. The ten largest clonotypes hold around 0.35% of the sample.

The receptor chain draws on TRBV18 and TRBJ2-5; a tentative D match to TRBD2 spans 6 bases. The sequence came from a man in his late teens or twenties in good health. Some clones in this sample may be carry-over from other donors' samples. Sequenced sample: naive CD4+ T cells from PBMCs. The cell subset or site tag for this specimen amounts to: CD45RA+ positively selected. CDR3 protein: CASSRGGTGLETQYF. The DNA reads TGTGCCAGCTCACGAGGCGGGACGGGCCTGGAGACCCAGTACTTC.